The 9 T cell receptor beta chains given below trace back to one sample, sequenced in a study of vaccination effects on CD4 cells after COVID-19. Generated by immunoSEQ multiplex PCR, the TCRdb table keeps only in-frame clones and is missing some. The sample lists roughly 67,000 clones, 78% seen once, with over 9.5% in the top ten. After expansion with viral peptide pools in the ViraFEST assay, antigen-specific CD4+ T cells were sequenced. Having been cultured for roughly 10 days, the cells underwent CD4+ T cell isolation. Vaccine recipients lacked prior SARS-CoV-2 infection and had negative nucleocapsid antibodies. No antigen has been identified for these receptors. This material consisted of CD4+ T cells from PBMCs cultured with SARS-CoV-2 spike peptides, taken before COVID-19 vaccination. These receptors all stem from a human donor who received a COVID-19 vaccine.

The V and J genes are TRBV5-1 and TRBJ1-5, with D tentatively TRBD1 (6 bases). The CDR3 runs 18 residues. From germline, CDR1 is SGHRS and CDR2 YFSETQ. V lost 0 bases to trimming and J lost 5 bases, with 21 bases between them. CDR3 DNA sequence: TGCGCCAGCAGCTTGGCGAGCGCGAAGGCAGGGGATTATCAGCCCCAGCATTTT. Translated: CASSLASAKAGDYQPQHF.

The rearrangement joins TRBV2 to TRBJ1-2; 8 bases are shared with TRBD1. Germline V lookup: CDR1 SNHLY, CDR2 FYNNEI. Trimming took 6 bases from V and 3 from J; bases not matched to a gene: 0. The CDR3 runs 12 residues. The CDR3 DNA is TGTGCCAGCAGGGACAGGGACTATGGCTACACCTTC. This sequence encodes CASRDRDYGYTF.

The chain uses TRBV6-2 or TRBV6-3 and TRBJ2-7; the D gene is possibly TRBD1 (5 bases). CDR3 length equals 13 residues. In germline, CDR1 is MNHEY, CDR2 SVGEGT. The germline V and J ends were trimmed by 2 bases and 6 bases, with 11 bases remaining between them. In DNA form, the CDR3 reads TGTGCCAGCAGTTACGGGCAGGGCGGCGAGCAGTACGTC. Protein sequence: CASSYGQGGEQYV.

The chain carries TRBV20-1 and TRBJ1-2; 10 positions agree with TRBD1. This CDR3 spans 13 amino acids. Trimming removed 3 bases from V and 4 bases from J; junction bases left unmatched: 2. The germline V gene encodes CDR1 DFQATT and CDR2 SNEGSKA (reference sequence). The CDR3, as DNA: TGCAGTGCTAGTGGACAGGGGGGCTATGGCTACACCTTC. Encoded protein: CSASGQGGYGYTF.

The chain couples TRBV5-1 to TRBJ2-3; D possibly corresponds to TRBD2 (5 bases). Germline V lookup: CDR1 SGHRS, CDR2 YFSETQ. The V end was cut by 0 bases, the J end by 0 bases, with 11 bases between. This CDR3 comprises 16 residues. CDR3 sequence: CASSLAGGSSTDTQYF. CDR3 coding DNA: TGCGCCAGCAGCTTGGCCGGCGGGTCTAGCACAGATACGCAGTATTTT.

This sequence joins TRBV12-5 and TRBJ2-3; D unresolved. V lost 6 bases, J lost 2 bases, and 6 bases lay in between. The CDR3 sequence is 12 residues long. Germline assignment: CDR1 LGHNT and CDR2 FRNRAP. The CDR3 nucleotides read TGTGCTAGTGGACCTCACACAGATACGCAGTATTTT. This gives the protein CASGPHTDTQYF.

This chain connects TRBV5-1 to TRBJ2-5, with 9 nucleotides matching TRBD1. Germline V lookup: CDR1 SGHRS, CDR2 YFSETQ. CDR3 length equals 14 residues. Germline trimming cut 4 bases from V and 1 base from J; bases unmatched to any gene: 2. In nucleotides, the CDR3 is TGCGCCAGCAGCCCGGACAGGGGCCAAGAGACCCAGTACTTC. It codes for CASSPDRGQETQYF. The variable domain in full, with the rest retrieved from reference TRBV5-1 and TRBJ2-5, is KAGVTQTPRYLIKTRGQQVTLSCSPISGHRSVSWYQQTPGQGLQFLFEYFSETQRNKGNFPGRFSGRQFSNSRSEMNVSTLELGDSALYLCASSPDRGQETQYFGPGTRLLVL.

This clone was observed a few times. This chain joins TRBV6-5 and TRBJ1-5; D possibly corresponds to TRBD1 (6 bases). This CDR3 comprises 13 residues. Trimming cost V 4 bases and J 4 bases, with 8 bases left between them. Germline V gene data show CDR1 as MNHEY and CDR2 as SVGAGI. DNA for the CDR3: TGTGCCAGCAGTTCAACAGGGAATCAGCCCCAGCATTTT. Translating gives CASSSTGNQPQHF.

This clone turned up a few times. The CDR3 region has the DNA TGTGCCAGCAGCTCCAGGGCCACCGGGGAGCTGTTTTTT. This encodes CASSSRATGELFF. The rearrangement links TRBV11-3 to TRBJ2-2, with D perhaps TRBD1 (5 bases). Germline CDR1 and CDR2: SGHNT and YENEEA. V was pared by 4 bases and J by 4 bases, with 7 bases between. The CDR3 is 13 residues long.